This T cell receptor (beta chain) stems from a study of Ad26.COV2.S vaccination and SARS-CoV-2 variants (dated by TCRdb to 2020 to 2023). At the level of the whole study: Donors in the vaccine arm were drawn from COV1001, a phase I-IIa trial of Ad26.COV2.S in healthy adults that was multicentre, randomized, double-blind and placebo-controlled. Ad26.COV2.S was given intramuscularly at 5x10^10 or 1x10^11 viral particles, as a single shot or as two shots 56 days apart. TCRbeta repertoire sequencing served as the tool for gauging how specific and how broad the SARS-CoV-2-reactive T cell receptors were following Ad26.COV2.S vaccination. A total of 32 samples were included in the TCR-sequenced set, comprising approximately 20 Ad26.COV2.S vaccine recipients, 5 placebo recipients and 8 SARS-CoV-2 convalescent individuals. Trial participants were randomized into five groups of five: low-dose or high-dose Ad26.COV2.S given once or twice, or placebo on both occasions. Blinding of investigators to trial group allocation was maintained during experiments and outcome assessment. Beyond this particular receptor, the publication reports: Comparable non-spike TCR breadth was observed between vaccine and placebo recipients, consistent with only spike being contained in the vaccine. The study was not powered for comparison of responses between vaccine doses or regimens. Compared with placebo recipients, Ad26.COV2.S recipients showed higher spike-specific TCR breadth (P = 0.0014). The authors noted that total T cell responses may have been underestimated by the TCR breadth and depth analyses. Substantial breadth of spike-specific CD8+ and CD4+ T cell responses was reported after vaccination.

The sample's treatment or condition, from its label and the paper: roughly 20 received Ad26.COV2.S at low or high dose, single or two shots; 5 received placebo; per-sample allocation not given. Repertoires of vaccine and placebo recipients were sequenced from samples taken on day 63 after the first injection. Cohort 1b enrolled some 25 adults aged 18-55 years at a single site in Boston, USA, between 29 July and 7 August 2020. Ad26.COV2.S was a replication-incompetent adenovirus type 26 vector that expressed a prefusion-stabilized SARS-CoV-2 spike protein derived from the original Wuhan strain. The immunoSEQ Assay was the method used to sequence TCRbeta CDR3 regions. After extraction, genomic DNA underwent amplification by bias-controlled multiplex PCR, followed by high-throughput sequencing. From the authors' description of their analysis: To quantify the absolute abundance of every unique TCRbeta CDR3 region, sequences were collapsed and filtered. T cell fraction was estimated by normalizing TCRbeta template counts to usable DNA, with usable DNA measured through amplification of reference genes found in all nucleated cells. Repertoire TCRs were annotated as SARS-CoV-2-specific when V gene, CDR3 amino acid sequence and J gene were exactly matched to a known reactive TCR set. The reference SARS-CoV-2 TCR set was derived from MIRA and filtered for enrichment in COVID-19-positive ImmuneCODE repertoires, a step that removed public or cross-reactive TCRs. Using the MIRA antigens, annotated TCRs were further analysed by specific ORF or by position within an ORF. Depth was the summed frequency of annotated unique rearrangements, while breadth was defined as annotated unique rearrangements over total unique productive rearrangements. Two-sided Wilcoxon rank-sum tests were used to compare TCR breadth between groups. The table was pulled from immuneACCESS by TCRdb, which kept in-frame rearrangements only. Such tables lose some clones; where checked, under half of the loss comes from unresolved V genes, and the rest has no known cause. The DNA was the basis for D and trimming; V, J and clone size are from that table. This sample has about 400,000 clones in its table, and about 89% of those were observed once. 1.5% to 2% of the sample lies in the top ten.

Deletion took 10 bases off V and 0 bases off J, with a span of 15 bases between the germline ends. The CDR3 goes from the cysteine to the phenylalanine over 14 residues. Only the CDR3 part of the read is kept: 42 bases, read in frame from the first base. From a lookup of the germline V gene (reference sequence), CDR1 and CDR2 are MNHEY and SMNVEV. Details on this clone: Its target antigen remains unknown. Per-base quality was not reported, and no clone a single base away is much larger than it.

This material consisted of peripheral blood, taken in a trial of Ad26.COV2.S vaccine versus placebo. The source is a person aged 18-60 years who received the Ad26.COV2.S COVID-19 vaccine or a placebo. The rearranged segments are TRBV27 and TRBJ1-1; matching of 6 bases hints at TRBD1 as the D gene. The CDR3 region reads CATRQGSVNTEAFF. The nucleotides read TGTGCCACTAGGCAGGGGTCCGTGAACACTGAAGCTTTCTTT.